This T cell receptor beta chain was retrieved from a study of CD8+ T cells in alopecia areata. Study background: People stayed on tofacitinib for 6 to 18 months, then stopped the drug for 6 months. Overall study findings and caveats: Researchers say the link of baseline CD8+ expansion to response remains uncertain, with one nonresponder. The study also sequences resident alphabeta T cells of normal skin in scalp samples.

RNA was extracted and reverse transcribed into cDNA as the sequencing template. Sequencing was performed with immunoSEQ multiplex PCR; in TCRdb, only in-frame clones are kept and a portion is missing. The sample holds more than 110,000 clones, roughly 50% seen once. This clone was observed a handful of times. Its matching antigen is unknown. Treatment denoted: oral pan-JAK inhibitor, 5-10 mg twice daily. Punch biopsies of lesional scalp, plus peripheral blood, were taken from alopecia areata patients. The sample was CD8+ T cells sorted from blood, taken at week 4, from a patient treated with tofacitinib. This clonotype originated in a human donor with alopecia areata.

CDR3 amino acids: CASSLGASGFSYEQYF. The CDR3 coding sequence is TGTGCCAGCAGCTTGGGGGCGAGCGGGTTCTCCTACGAGCAGTACTTC. This sequence joins TRBV5-6 and TRBJ2-7; possibly TRBD2 for D (6 bases). Germline CDR1 reads SGHDT; CDR2 reads YYEEEE. The CDR3 contains 16 residues. Trimming shortened V by 0 bases and J by 0 bases, and 13 bases separated the two germline ends.